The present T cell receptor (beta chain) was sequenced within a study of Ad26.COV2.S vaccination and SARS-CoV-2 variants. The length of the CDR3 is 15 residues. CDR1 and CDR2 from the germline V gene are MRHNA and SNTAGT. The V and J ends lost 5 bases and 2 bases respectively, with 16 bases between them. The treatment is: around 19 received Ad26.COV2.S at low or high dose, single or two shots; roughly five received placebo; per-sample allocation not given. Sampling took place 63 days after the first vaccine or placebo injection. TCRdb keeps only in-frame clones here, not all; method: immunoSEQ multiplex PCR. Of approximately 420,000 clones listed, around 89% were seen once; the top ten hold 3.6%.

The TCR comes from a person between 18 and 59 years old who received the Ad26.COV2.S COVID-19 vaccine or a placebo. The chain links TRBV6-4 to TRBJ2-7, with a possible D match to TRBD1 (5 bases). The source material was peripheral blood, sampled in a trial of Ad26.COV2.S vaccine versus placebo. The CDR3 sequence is CASSRTFDLPYEQYF. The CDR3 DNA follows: TGTGCCAGCAGTCGGACATTCGATCTCCCCTACGAGCAGTACTTC.